The 32 T cell receptor beta chains in this list originate from one sample, sequenced in a study of type 1 regulatory T cells. MiXCR was run by TCRdb on the reads, yielding one entry per CDR3 protein. Among under 30,000 distinct CDR3 sequences, 40% to 55% were seen once, and the ten largest hold about 4.9%. Their antigens are not known. Input material: cultured T cells, either the whole culture or a sorted T cell fraction (not recorded which). The receptors were sampled from a human donor in good health.

The V call is TRBV27, the J call TRBJ1-5, with TRBD1 as a possible D gene (6 bases). V was shortened by 4 bases and J by 6 bases, with 7 bases between the two germline ends. From germline, CDR1 is MNHEY and CDR2 SMNVEV (reference sequence). The CDR3 contains 12 residues. Here the CDR3 reads CASSSQGQPQHF. The CDR3 coding sequence is TGTGCCAGCAGTTCACAGGGTCAGCCCCAGCATTTT.

The V call is TRBV30, the J call TRBJ2-3; D is possibly TRBD1 (5 bases). Per germline, CDR1 GTSNPN and CDR2 SVGIG (reference sequence). The V end was cut by 3 bases, the J end by 9 bases, with 13 bases between. The CDR3 contains 12 residues. The CDR3 DNA follows: TGTGCCTGGAGAGGTATCTGGGGCACGCAGTATTTT. Amino acids: CAWRGIWGTQYF.

V usage is TRBV5-8 and J usage is TRBJ2-3; TRBD2 might be the D (5 bases). Looked up from germline, CDR1 is SGHTS and CDR2 is YDEGEE. V was trimmed by 4 bases and J by 0 bases, leaving 18 bases between them. This CDR3 region has 17 residues. CDR3 in amino acids: CASSGGGPSLSTDTQYF. In nucleotides, the CDR3 is TGTGCCAGCAGCGGAGGCGGACCCTCCCTTAGCACAGATACGCAGTATTTT.

The rearrangement joins TRBV10-3 to TRBJ2-3, with a possible D match to TRBD1 (5 bases). V was cut by 3 bases and J by 0 bases, with 10 bases left in between. The CDR3 consists of 15 residues. CDR1 ENHRY and CDR2 SYGVKD come from the germline V gene. CDR3 loop: CAISEDRTSTDTQYF. DNA for the CDR3: TGTGCCATCAGTGAAGACAGAACTAGCACAGATACGCAGTATTTT.

The J gene is TRBJ1-1, the V gene TRBV27, with a tentative D call TRBD1 (6 bases). V was trimmed by 2 bases and J by 7 bases, leaving 11 bases between them. CDR1 is MNHEY and CDR2 is SMNVEV in the germline V gene (reference sequence). CDR3 length: 13 amino acids. CDR3 nucleotide sequence: TGTGCCAGCAGTTTAGCCGGGACATTTGAAGCTTTCTTT. It encodes CASSLAGTFEAFF.

This clonotype showed up just a few times. The chain has TRBV7-9 and TRBJ1-6; D call uncertain. The CDR3 has 13 residues. Germline V gives CDR1 SEHNR, CDR2 FQNEAQ (reference sequence). V was trimmed by 4 bases and J by 10 bases, leaving 11 bases between them. Written as DNA, the CDR3 is TGTGCCAGCAGCTCACTCTCGGGGTCACCCCTCCACTTT. This translates into CASSSLSGSPLHF.

The CDR3 loop is CASSPMTGIQETQYF. CDR3 bases: TGCGCCAGCAGCCCTATGACAGGGATCCAAGAGACCCAGTACTTC. The chain recombines TRBV5-1 with TRBJ2-5, with 7 nucleotides matching TRBD1. CDR1 is SGHRS and CDR2 is YFSETQ in the germline V gene. With 4 bases clipped from V and 1 base from J, the junction kept 7 bases outside the gene matches. The CDR3 runs 15 residues.

This clonotype has ten or more counts. The chain is built from TRBV6-6 and TRBJ1-2, with a weak D call TRBD1 (6 bases). V lost 6 bases and J lost 2, with 13 bases in between. Germline assignment: CDR1 MNHNY and CDR2 SVGAGI (reference sequence). CDR3 length: 14 amino acids. This chain's CDR3 is CASSAGTSNYGYTF. Here the CDR3 DNA reads TGTGCCAGCAGCGCCGGGACATCCAACTATGGCTACACCTTC.

The genes are TRBV12-3 or TRBV12-4 and TRBJ2-3; D might be TRBD1 or TRBD2, each matching 5 bases. Trimming left V 4 bases short and J 3 bases short, with 14 bases between. The CDR3 spans 15 residues. The CDR3 reads CASSSGTLGTDTQYF. The CDR3 DNA reads as TGTGCCAGCAGTTCTGGGACGCTGGGTACAGATACGCAGTATTTT.

This clonotype occurred a few times. The V and J genes are TRBV20-1 and TRBJ2-5; D is uncertain. Germline V gives CDR1 DFQATT, CDR2 SNEGSKA (reference sequence). The CDR3 length is 10 residues. V was cut by 2 bases and J by 10 bases, with 8 bases left in between. CDR3 loop: CSARRGGQYF. As DNA, the CDR3 is TGCAGTGCTAGACGCGGCGGCCAGTACTTC.

This clonotype was picked up a small number of times. The chain has TRBV5-8 and TRBJ1-6, with 8 bases lining up with TRBD1. The CDR3 sequence is 17 residues long. The trim removed 4 bases at V and 6 bases at J, leaving 12 bases unmatched. The germline V gene encodes CDR1 SGHTS and CDR2 YDEGEE. This chain's CDR3 is CASSRTGAGGSNSPLHF. The DNA for the CDR3 is TGTGCCAGCAGCAGGACCGGGGCAGGGGGCAGTAATTCACCCCTCCACTTT.

This chain joins TRBV7-2 and TRBJ2-1; 11 nucleotides line up with TRBD2. With V trimmed by 5 bases and J by 9 bases, 6 bases remained unmatched. The CDR3 has 14 amino acids. CDR1 and CDR2 from the germline V gene are SGHTA and FQGNSA. This CDR3 reads CASSPLAGGGEQFF. The CDR3 nucleotides read TGTGCCAGCAGCCCATTAGCGGGGGGGGGTGAGCAGTTCTTC.

This clonotype was found a few times. V gene TRBV5-1 combines with J gene TRBJ2-5; D may be TRBD1 (5 bases). The germline gives CDR1 SGHRS, CDR2 YFSETQ. This CDR3 spans 13 amino acids. V was pared by 3 bases and J by 4 bases, with 10 bases between. CDR3 sequence (DNA): TGCGCCAGCAGCTCGCAGGGTTCAGAGACCCAGTACTTC. Amino acids: CASSSQGSETQYF. Drawing the rest from reference TRBV5-1 and TRBJ2-5, the complete variable domain is KAGVTQTPRYLIKTRGQQVTLSCSPISGHRSVSWYQQTPGQGLQFLFEYFSETQRNKGNFPGRFSGRQFSNSRSEMNVSTLELGDSALYLCASSSQGSETQYFGPGTRLLVL.

Judged by abundance, this clonotype is medium-sized. An end of the junction differs from the germline gene, which may be a read error. This chain joins TRBV29-1 and TRBJ1-2; no clear D. Germline assignment: CDR1 SQVTM and CDR2 ANQGSEA. The CDR3 totals 12 residues. CDR3 residues: CSVEESLTRILF. The CDR3, as DNA: TGCAGCGTTGAAGAAAGTCTAACCCGAATCCTCTTC. The full variable domain, completed using reference TRBV29-1 and TRBJ1-2, is SAVISQKPSRDICQRGTSLTIQCQVDSQVTMMFWYRQQPGQSLTLIATANQGSEATYESGFVIDKFPISRPNLTFSTLTVSNMSPEDSSIYLCSVEESLTRILFGSGTRLTVV.

This chain links TRBV5-4 with TRBJ1-3; no definite D call. V gave up 0 bases and J gave up 0 bases, with 4 bases separating them. This CDR3 comprises 14 residues. Looked up from germline, CDR1 is SGHNT and CDR2 is YYREEE (reference sequence). This chain's CDR3 is CASSLGTSGNTIYF. DNA for the CDR3: TGTGCCAGCAGCTTGGGTACCTCTGGAAACACCATATATTTT. The entire variable domain, with the rest obtained from reference TRBV5-4 and TRBJ1-3, is as follows: ETGVTQSPTHLIKTRGQQVTLRCSSQSGHNTVSWYQQALGQGPQFIFQYYREEENGRGNFPPRFSGLQFPNYSSELNVNALELDDSALYLCASSLGTSGNTIYFGEGSWLTVV.

The sample holds one count of this clonotype. The chain employs TRBV20-1 and TRBJ2-5; 10 nucleotides match TRBD2. The ends lost 6 bases at V and 2 bases at J; junction bases unmatched: 9. Germline V lookup: CDR1 DFQATT, CDR2 SNEGSKA (reference sequence). The length of the CDR3 is 15 residues. CDR3 DNA sequence: TGCAGTGCCTGGGTAGCGGGGGGATTTCAAGAGACCCAGTACTTC. Its translation: CSAWVAGGFQETQYF.

V usage is TRBV28 and J usage is TRBJ1-5; D is ambiguous. This CDR3 region has 15 residues. The germline V and J ends were trimmed by 1 base and 5 bases, with 12 bases remaining between them. Germline V gives CDR1 MDHEN, CDR2 SYDVKM. In DNA, the CDR3 is TGTGCCAGCAGTTTATTGGGAGGGTCGCATCAGCCCCAGCATTTT. It translates to CASSLLGGSHQPQHF.

The rearrangement joins TRBV6-1 to TRBJ2-4; no reliable D call. CDR3 length equals 12 residues. V lost 2 bases to trimming and J lost 7 bases, with 6 bases between them. Germline assignment: CDR1 MNHNS and CDR2 SASEGT. The CDR3 nucleotides are TGTGCCAGCAGTGAATTTAGCAACATTCAGTACTTC. This codes for CASSEFSNIQYF.

The chain has TRBV20-1 and TRBJ2-1, with 10 bases lining up with TRBD2. This CDR3 contains 13 residues. Trimming removed 7 bases from V and 3 bases from J; junction bases left unmatched: 3. CDR1 is DFQATT and CDR2 is SNEGSKA in the germline V gene (reference sequence). The CDR3 sequence: CSGSGGNYNEQFF. DNA of the CDR3: TGCAGTGGTAGCGGGGGGAACTACAATGAGCAGTTCTTC.

The CDR3 DNA follows: TGTGCCAGCAGGGACAGCCAAGAGACCCAGTACTTC. Its protein product is CASRDSQETQYF. The chain uses TRBV11-3 and TRBJ2-5; perhaps TRBD1 as D (6 bases). The CDR3 extends over 12 amino acids. With 6 bases removed from V and 1 base from J, the gap between germline ends came to 6 bases. Per the germline V gene, CDR1 is SGHNT and CDR2 is YENEEA.

This clonotype was seen many times. The chain joins TRBV12-3 or TRBV12-4 to TRBJ1-1; TRBD1 matches 9 bases. The CDR3 sequence is 15 residues long. The V gene end was trimmed by 4 bases and the J gene end by 3 bases; junction bases not matched to a gene: 6. CDR3 in DNA: TGTGCCAGCAGTTCACAGGGGGCTGGGGACACTGAAGCTTTCTTT. It is translated as CASSSQGAGDTEAFF.

The V call is TRBV7-9, the J call TRBJ2-3, with 8 bases identical to TRBD2. The germline V gene has CDR1 SEHNR and CDR2 FQNEAQ (reference sequence). The CDR3 spans 16 residues. Trimming cost V 2 bases and J 5 bases; bases outside gene matches: 9. The CDR3 region has the DNA TGTGCCAGCAGCTTAAGCGGGGGTCGCGGGGTAGATACGCAGTATTTT. Its translation is CASSLSGGRGVDTQYF.

In this sample, this clonotype turned up a few times. The DNA of the CDR3 is TGCGCCAGCAGCTTGGCAGGGAACACTGAAGCTTTCTTT. The encoded protein is CASSLAGNTEAFF. The rearrangement joins TRBV5-1 to TRBJ1-1, with no clear D. Trimming pared 0 bases from V and 1 base from J, leaving 4 bases between. CDR3 length equals 13 residues. Germline lookup yields CDR1 SGHRS and CDR2 YFSETQ.

V gene TRBV18 combines with J gene TRBJ1-2; D is unclear. V was trimmed by 3 bases and J by 7 bases, leaving 21 bases between them. Germline V gene data show CDR1 as KGHSH and CDR2 as LQKENI. The length of the CDR3 is 16 residues. The DNA for the CDR3 is TGTGCCAGCTCACCCCGGGGAGGCTTCGGGTCCCCTGGCTACACCTTC. This gives the protein CASSPRGGFGSPGYTF.

This clonotype was seen a few times. In DNA form, the CDR3 reads TGTGCCACCTCTCGATCTCGGGGTGAAAAACTGTTTTTT. This sequence encodes CATSRSRGEKLFF. The gene calls are TRBV6-1 and TRBJ1-4; D is undetermined. The CDR3 covers 13 residues. The V end lost 10 bases, the J end lost 7 bases, and 16 bases lay between the germline ends. CDR1 is MNHNS and CDR2 is SASEGT in the germline V gene.

This clonotype turned up a few times. The chain is built from TRBV20-1 and TRBJ1-5, with a possible D match to TRBD1 (5 bases). The CDR3 extends over 17 amino acids. Germline CDR1 is DFQATT and CDR2 is SNEGSKA (reference sequence). The V end lost 6 bases, the J end lost 0 bases, and 21 bases lay between the germline ends. The CDR3 nucleotides read TGCAGTGCGAAGGTCGGGACTGCAGATTATAGCAATCAGCCCCAGCATTTT. Encoded protein: CSAKVGTADYSNQPQHF.

This clonotype was observed a single time. The chain uses TRBV2 and TRBJ2-5; 9 positions agree with TRBD1. The germline CDR1 and CDR2 sequences are SNHLY and FYNNEI. Unmatched junction bases numbered 4, after V lost 6 bases and J lost 2 bases. CDR3 length: 14 residues. CDR3 DNA sequence: TGTGCCAGCAGAAAGGACAGGGGACAAGAGACCCAGTACTTC. It translates to CASRKDRGQETQYF.

Concerning this clonotype: Just one base apart from a much larger clone, this may be a read error. The chain carries TRBV7-9 and TRBJ2-1; possibly TRBD1 for D (6 bases). The CDR3 has 15 residues. Germline lookup yields CDR1 SEHNR and CDR2 FQNEAQ (reference sequence). CDR3 sequence: CAGSLLGGQYNEQFF. Here the CDR3 DNA reads TGTGCCGGCAGCTTGTTAGGGGGACAATACAATGAGCAGTTCTTC. The full variable domain, in which reference TRBV7-9 and TRBJ2-1 provide the parts outside the CDR3, is DTGVSQNPRHKITKRGQNVTFRCDPISEHNRLYWYRQTLGQGPEFLTYFQNEAQLEKSRLLSDRFSAERPKGSFSTLEIQRTEQGDSAMYLCAGSLLGGQYNEQFFGPGTRLTVL.

V gene TRBV7-9 combines with J gene TRBJ2-7; D may match TRBD1 or TRBD2 (6 bases each). The CDR3 runs 15 residues. Looked up from germline, CDR1 is SEHNR and CDR2 is FQNEAQ (reference sequence). V lost 3 bases, J lost 6 bases, and 18 bases lay in between. Here the CDR3 reads CASSLVSGGSGEQYF. CDR3 sequence (DNA): TGTGCCAGCAGCTTGGTGTCCGGGGGCTCAGGCGAGCAGTACTTC.

Within the sample, this clonotype is medium-sized. The chain employs TRBV28 and TRBJ1-2; D might be TRBD1 (5 bases). Germline V lookup: CDR1 MDHEN, CDR2 SYDVKM. Trimming took 6 bases from V and 8 from J, leaving 16 bases between them. The CDR3 loop spans 13 amino acids. The CDR3 bases are TGTGCCAGCAGCCCTGACAGATTGAGGGGCTACACCTTC. The encoded protein is CASSPDRLRGYTF.

V is TRBV7-2 and J is TRBJ2-7; TRBD1 might be the D (5 bases). V shed 0 bases and J shed 2 bases, with 8 bases lying between them. Germline V lookup: CDR1 SGHTA, CDR2 FQGNSA. CDR3 length: 14 residues. The CDR3 sequence: CASSLAGLTYEQYF. The CDR3 bases are TGTGCCAGCAGCTTAGCGGGGCTTACCTACGAGCAGTACTTC.

The CDR3 spells CAIRELAGTDTQYF. The CDR3 region has the DNA TGTGCCATCAGAGAACTAGCGGGGACAGATACGCAGTATTTT. The chain carries TRBV10-3 and TRBJ2-3; 10 bases map to TRBD2. The V gene's germline CDR1 is ENHRY and CDR2 SYGVKD. The CDR3 has 14 residues. Trimming cost V 6 bases and J 3 bases; bases outside gene matches: 3.